This T cell receptor beta chain was obtained from a study of technical replicates of blood from a few donors. Profiled with immunoSEQ multiplex PCR; TCRdb holds only in-frame clones, not every one. The top ten clones hold less than 0.35% of a sample with roughly 72,000 clones, 96% of them seen once. Sequences were obtained from T cells isolated from PBMCs. The receptor's source is a human donor in good health.

The CDR3 sequence is CASSWTFNEQFF. Here the CDR3 DNA reads TGTGCCAGCAGTTGGACATTTAATGAGCAGTTCTTC. The chain combines TRBV28 with TRBJ2-1, with D tentatively TRBD1 (5 bases). CDR1 is MDHEN and CDR2 is SYDVKM in the germline V gene. The CDR3 has 12 amino acids. V was cut by 4 bases and J by 7 bases, with 8 bases left in between.